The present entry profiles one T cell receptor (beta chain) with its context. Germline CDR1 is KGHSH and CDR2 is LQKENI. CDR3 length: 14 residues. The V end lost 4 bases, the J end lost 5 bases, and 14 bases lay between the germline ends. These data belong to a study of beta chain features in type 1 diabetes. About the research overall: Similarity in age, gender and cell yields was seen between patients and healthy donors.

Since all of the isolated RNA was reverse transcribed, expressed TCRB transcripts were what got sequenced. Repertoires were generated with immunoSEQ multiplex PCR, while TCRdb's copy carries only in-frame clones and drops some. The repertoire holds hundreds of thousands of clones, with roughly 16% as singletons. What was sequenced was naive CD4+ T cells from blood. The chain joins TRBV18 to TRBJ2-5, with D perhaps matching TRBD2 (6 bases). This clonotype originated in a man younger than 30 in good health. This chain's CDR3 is CASSQTTGRETQYF. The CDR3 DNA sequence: TGTGCCAGCTCACAAACAACGGGGAGGGAGACCCAGTACTTC.